These 21 T cell receptor beta chains came from one sample sequenced in a study of T cell repertoires in cytomegalovirus infection. These receptors lack a known antigen. TCRdb independently ran MiXCR on the reads; one entry per CDR3 protein. Among around 360,000 distinct CDR3 sequences listed, about 34% were seen once. Material: cultured PBMCs, obtained from culture after CMV antigen stimulation. Every receptor here comes from a human donor in good health (CMV status not recorded). Some clones in this sample may be carry-over from other donors' samples.

This clonotype has only a few counts. This chain links TRBV12-5 with TRBJ1-2; TRBD1 aligns across 7 bases. This CDR3 comprises 13 residues. Germline V lookup: CDR1 LGHNT, CDR2 FRNRAP. The V and J ends lost 6 bases and 4 bases, in that order; junction bases with no gene match: 5. The CDR3 loop is CASGLGTVYGYTF. Written as DNA, the CDR3 is TGTGCTAGTGGCCTGGGGACAGTCTATGGCTACACCTTC.

The chain combines TRBV19 with TRBJ2-1, with D possibly being TRBD1 (5 bases). CDR1 and CDR2 from the germline V gene are LNHDA and SQIVND (reference sequence). Trimming removed 5 bases at V and 8 bases at J, with 10 bases between. The CDR3 loop spans 12 amino acids. CDR3 sequence reads: CASSPQGDEQFF. CDR3 bases: TGTGCCAGTAGTCCCCAGGGCGATGAGCAGTTCTTC.

The chain is built from TRBV6-5 and TRBJ2-7; 7 bases are a match to TRBD1. CDR1 is MNHEY, CDR2 SVGAGI, per germline. With 0 bases clipped from V and 5 bases from J, the junction kept 7 bases outside the gene matches. The CDR3 sequence is 15 residues long. The CDR3: CASSYSRQGPHEQYF. The DNA for the CDR3 is TGTGCCAGCAGTTACTCTAGACAGGGTCCGCACGAGCAGTACTTC.

The chain combines TRBV5-1 with TRBJ1-5; 7 bases match TRBD1. The germline CDR1 and CDR2 sequences are SGHRS and YFSETQ. The trim removed 4 bases at V and 6 bases at J, leaving 13 bases unmatched. CDR3 length: 16 residues. CDR3 nucleotides: TGCGCCAGCAGCCCGACCACAGGGGAGGCGAGTCAGCCCCAGCATTTT. It specifies CASSPTTGEASQPQHF.

The chain couples TRBV7-8 to TRBJ2-1; D possibly corresponds to TRBD1 (6 bases). Germline assignment: CDR1 SGHVS and CDR2 FQNEAQ. V lost 1 base to trimming and J lost 9 bases, with 13 bases between them. The CDR3 consists of 14 residues. The CDR3 reads CASSLDRVSGEQFF. Written as DNA, the CDR3 is TGTGCCAGCAGCTTAGACAGGGTTTCGGGTGAGCAGTTCTTC.

This clonotype has a handful of counts. V gene TRBV7-2 combines with J gene TRBJ2-1, with 8 bases fitting TRBD1. With V trimmed by 4 bases and J by 6 bases, 8 bases remained unmatched. Germline loops: CDR1 SGHTA, CDR2 FQGNSA. CDR3 length: 15 residues. CDR3 nucleotide sequence: TGTGCCAGCAGCTCTGGACAGGGCTGGGGCAATGAGCAGTTCTTC. It is translated as CASSSGQGWGNEQFF.

This clonotype was seen ten or more times. This sequence joins TRBV6-1 and TRBJ2-7, with D possibly matching TRBD2 (6 bases). V lost 5 bases and J lost 4, with 12 bases in between. The CDR3 consists of 13 residues. Germline V gene lookup returns CDR1 MNHNS and CDR2 SASEGT. CDR3 residues: CASSSGLFYEQYV. In DNA, the CDR3 is TGTGCCAGCAGTTCGGGACTTTTTTACGAGCAGTACGTC.

This clonotype showed up just a few times. The chain uses TRBV12-3 or TRBV12-4 and TRBJ1-1; D perhaps matches TRBD1 (5 bases). The CDR3 extends over 13 amino acids. With 5 bases removed from V and 6 bases from J, the gap between germline ends came to 13 bases. DNA for the CDR3: TGTGCCAGCAGTCGAAGTATGGGGGCTGAAGCTTTCTTT. Protein: CASSRSMGAEAFF.

This clonotype was detected only a few times. The chain combines TRBV7-6 with TRBJ2-1; TRBD2 aligns across 13 bases. The CDR3 sequence is 17 residues long. The germline V gene encodes CDR1 SGHVS and CDR2 FNYEAQ. V gave up 6 bases and J gave up 3 bases; unmatched junction bases: 8. The CDR3 DNA follows: TGTGCCAGCAGTTCGGGACTAGCGGGGCGGTTCTACAATGAGCAGTTCTTC. Its protein is CASSSGLAGRFYNEQFF.

The chain uses TRBV27 and TRBJ1-1; the D is unclear. Trimming took off 3 bases at V and 1 base at J, with 6 bases between the two ends. The germline V gene has CDR1 MNHEY and CDR2 SMNVEV (reference sequence). The CDR3 extends over 13 amino acids. Here the CDR3 DNA reads TGTGCCAGCAGTTTTGAAACGAACACTGAAGCTTTCTTT. Amino acids: CASSFETNTEAFF.

The rearrangement joins TRBV5-1 to TRBJ2-3; either TRBD1 or TRBD2 may fit D (5 bases each). CDR1 and CDR2 (germline): SGHRS, YFSETQ. The CDR3 has 14 residues. Trimming pared 3 bases from V and 6 bases from J, leaving 14 bases between. In nucleotides, the CDR3 is TGCGCCAGCAGCTGGGGACGGTCACAGGATACGCAGTATTTT. It specifies CASSWGRSQDTQYF.

At least ten counts were recorded for this clonotype. The chain carries TRBV7-2 and TRBJ2-3, with 7 bases fitting TRBD2. Germline CDR1 reads SGHTA; CDR2 reads FQGNSA. This CDR3 spans 14 amino acids. Unmatched junction bases numbered 3, after V lost 4 bases and J lost 2 bases. CDR3 sequence: CASSWTRTTDTQYF. The CDR3 DNA reads as TGTGCCAGCAGCTGGACTAGAACCACAGATACGCAGTATTTT.

As concerns this clonotype: A single base separates this from a much larger clone, so it may be a read error. The CDR3 loop is CASSPARGSGNTIYF. CDR3 in DNA: TGTGCCAGCAGCCCCGCCCGGGGCTCTGGAAACACCATATATTTT. The rearrangement uses TRBV7-2 and TRBJ1-3; D uncertain. Germline V lookup: CDR1 SGHTA, CDR2 FQGNSA. V dropped 5 bases and J dropped 0 bases, with 11 bases sitting between them. The CDR3 runs to 15 residues.

This clonotype turned up a few times. The chain has TRBV27 and TRBJ1-5; D possibly corresponds to TRBD1 (5 bases). Germline V gene sequence: CDR1 MNHEY, CDR2 SMNVEV (reference sequence). The CDR3 length is 13 residues. Trimming took 3 bases from V and 4 from J, leaving 7 bases between them. The CDR3 nucleotides read TGTGCCAGCAGTTTCCGGGGGAATCAGCCCCAGCATTTT. Protein sequence: CASSFRGNQPQHF.

The V gene is TRBV5-4, the J gene TRBJ1-6; D is uncertain. V gave up 0 bases and J gave up 8 bases, with 3 bases separating them. CDR1 SGHNT and CDR2 YYREEE come from the germline V gene (reference sequence). The CDR3 runs 12 residues. As DNA, the CDR3 is TGTGCCAGCAGCTTGGAGTATTCACCCCTCCACTTT. This sequence encodes CASSLEYSPLHF.

Ten or more counts support this clonotype. The genes are TRBV7-2 and TRBJ2-7; 8 nucleotides match TRBD1. The length of the CDR3 is 13 residues. Germline V gene data show CDR1 as SGHTA and CDR2 as FQGNSA. Losses at the gene ends were 3 bases for V and 6 bases for J; bases not matched to a gene: 4. The CDR3: CASSLVTGVEQYF. The CDR3 DNA is TGTGCCAGCAGCTTGGTGACAGGGGTCGAGCAGTACTTC. Complete variable domain (other parts from reference TRBV7-2 and TRBJ2-7): GAGVSQSPSNKVTEKGKDVELRCDPISGHTALYWYRQSLGQGLEFLIYFQGNSAPDKSGLPSDRFSAERTGGSVSTLTIQRTQQEDSAVYLCASSLVTGVEQYFGPGTRLTVT.

V usage is TRBV4-1 and J usage is TRBJ2-3; 7 bases fit TRBD2. CDR3 length: 18 amino acids. V lost 2 bases to trimming and J lost 0 bases; unmatched junction nucleotides: 11. CDR1 and CDR2 from the germline V gene are MGHRA and YSYEKL. The CDR3 DNA sequence: TGCGCCAGCAGCCAAAGTCCCCGGAGCGGGGCTAGCACAGATACGCAGTATTTT. This encodes CASSQSPRSGASTDTQYF.

The chain employs TRBV28 and TRBJ2-7; 7 bases match TRBD1. Germline assignment: CDR1 MDHEN and CDR2 SYDVKM. The CDR3 is made up of 12 amino acids. Trimming at V came to 7 bases and at J to 4 bases, leaving 4 bases not matched to a gene. CDR3 residues: CASTRTGYEQYF. The CDR3 bases are TGTGCCAGCACCCGGACAGGTTACGAGCAGTACTTC.

This CDR3 reads CASRRGGVGNQPQHF. CDR3 bases: TGTGCCAGCAGAAGAGGGGGTGTAGGCAATCAGCCCCAGCATTTT. The gene calls are TRBV12-3 or TRBV12-4 and TRBJ1-5, with D possibly matching TRBD1 (6 bases). This CDR3 is 15 amino acids long. V gave up 6 bases and J gave up 2 bases, with 14 bases separating them.

V and J are TRBV25-1 and TRBJ2-5; D is ambiguous. The CDR3 runs 16 residues. The V end was cut by 1 base, the J end by 2 bases, with 14 bases between. CDR1 and CDR2 (germline): MGHDK, SYGVNS. The CDR3 here is CASSELSSRHQETQYF. The CDR3 DNA is TGTGCCAGCAGTGAATTATCTAGTCGGCATCAAGAGACCCAGTACTTC.

This clonotype was observed many times. V is TRBV19 and J is TRBJ2-1, with 10 nucleotides matching TRBD1. This CDR3 is 17 amino acids long. Germline assignment: CDR1 LNHDA and CDR2 SQIVND (reference sequence). J gave up 1 base and V 8 bases, and 11 bases lay outside the gene matches. This chain's CDR3 is CASGNPPGQGSYNEQFF. The DNA of the CDR3 is TGTGCCAGTGGGAACCCGCCGGGACAGGGGTCCTACAATGAGCAGTTCTTC.